This is a list of T cell receptor beta chains from one sample in a study of beta chain features in type 1 diabetes. The assay was immunoSEQ multiplex PCR, and TCRdb's table has in-frame clones only and misses some. The repertoire holds hundreds of thousands of clones, with approximately 30% as singletons. Sequencing was performed on naive CD4+ T cells from blood. Every receptor here comes from a man aged 18-30 years in good health. The CDR3 runs from the conserved cysteine through the conserved F or W. D genes are given only for firm matches. Some rows have no size entry. The others give once, few or many, or a class for an expanded clone.

J: TRBJ2-3
size: .
D: .
V: TRBV29-1
DNA: TGCAGCGTTGCCCCCGGCGGGAGCACAGATACGCAGTATTTT
CDR3: CSVAPGGSTDTQYF

J: TRBJ2-1
size: few
D: TRBD1
V: TRBV18
DNA: TGTGCCAGCTCGGACAGGGTCAATGAGCAGTTCTTC
CDR3: CASSDRVNEQFF

J: TRBJ2-3
size: .
D: .
V: TRBV14
DNA: TGTGCCAGCAGGAGGCTAGGAGAAAACACAGATACGCAGTATTTT
CDR3: CASRRLGENTDTQYF

J: TRBJ1-1
size: few
D: .
V: TRBV5-4
DNA: TGTGCCAGCAGCTTGCAGGGAGAGGGCACTGAAGCTTTCTTT
CDR3: CASSLQGEGTEAFF

J: TRBJ2-2
size: .
D: TRBD1
V: TRBV5-4
DNA: TGTGCCAGCAGCTTGGTACAGGGGGCGGGCACCGGGGAGCTGTTTTTT
CDR3: CASSLVQGAGTGELFF

J: TRBJ1-1
size: .
D: .
V: TRBV4-2
DNA: TGTGCCAGCAGCCAAGTCGGGGGACAGAACACTGAAGCTTTCTTT
CDR3: CASSQVGGQNTEAFF

J: TRBJ2-3
size: .
D: TRBD2
V: TRBV7-3
DNA: TGTGCCAGCAGCTTACTAGCGGCCACAGATACGCAGTATTTT
CDR3: CASSLLAATDTQYF

J: TRBJ2-7
size: .
D: TRBD1
V: TRBV15
DNA: TGTGCCACCAGCAGAGATGGAAACAGGGGGTACGAGCAGTACTTC
CDR3: CATSRDGNRGYEQYF

J: TRBJ1-2
size: .
D: .
V: TRBV9
DNA: TGTGCCAGCAGCGTGGGACCCCTCGAGGGATCTGGCTACACCTTC
CDR3: CASSVGPLEGSGYTF

J: TRBJ2-3
size: .
D: .
V: TRBV18
DNA: TGTGCCAGCTCACCAGTGGGGGGCACAGATACGCAGTATTTT
CDR3: CASSPVGGTDTQYF

J: TRBJ2-5
size: .
D: .
V: TRBV7-3
DNA: TGTGCCAGCAGCTTAGGCGGGGATGGCGAGACCCAGTACTTC
CDR3: CASSLGGDGETQYF

J: TRBJ2-5
size: .
D: TRBD2
V: TRBV30
DNA: TGTGCCTGGAGTGCGGTAGCGGGAGAGACCCAGTACTTC
CDR3: CAWSAVAGETQYF

J: TRBJ2-2
size: .
D: .
V: TRBV7-2
DNA: TGTGCCAGCAGCTTAATCCCCCTAGGGAGCACCGGGGAGCTGTTTTTT
CDR3: CASSLIPLGSTGELFF

J: TRBJ1-1
size: .
D: .
V: TRBV7-9
DNA: TGTGCCAGCAGCTCCGGACAGTCCCTTGAAGCTTTCTTT
CDR3: CASSSGQSLEAFF

J: TRBJ2-7
size: .
D: .
V: TRBV4-1
DNA: TGCGCCAGCAGATCCTTTAGCGGAACAAGCTCCTACGAGCAGTACTTC
CDR3: CASRSFSGTSSYEQYF

J: TRBJ2-1
size: few
D: .
V: TRBV13
DNA: TGTGCCAGCAGCTTTGGCATAGCGTATAGCTCCTACAATGAGCAGTTCTTC
CDR3: CASSFGIAYSSYNEQFF

J: TRBJ2-1
size: few
D: TRBD1
V: TRBV30
DNA: TGTGCCTGGAGCGCCGGGACAGGGGGCTACAATGAGCAGTTCTTC
CDR3: CAWSAGTGGYNEQFF

J: TRBJ2-7
size: once
D: .
V: TRBV7-2
DNA: TGTGCCAGCAGCTGGATTAGGGCGAGCTCCTACGAGCAGTACTTC
CDR3: CASSWIRASSYEQYF

J: TRBJ1-1
size: few
D: .
V: TRBV15
DNA: TGTGCCACCAGCAGAGATCCAAGCACTGAAGCTTTCTTT
CDR3: CATSRDPSTEAFF

J: TRBJ2-5
size: once
D: TRBD2
V: TRBV7-9
DNA: TGTGCCAGCAGCTTAGAGGCGGGAGGGAGGTTACAGACCCAGTACTTC
CDR3: CASSLEAGGRLQTQYF

J: TRBJ1-2
size: .
D: .
V: TRBV2
DNA: TGTGCCAGCAGTGAAGTGACTCGAGGCGGCTACACCTTC
CDR3: CASSEVTRGGYTF

J: TRBJ2-7
size: few
D: TRBD2
V: TRBV7-2
DNA: TGTGCCAGCAGCACAGGGCGGGAGGTTCCCTACGAGCAGTACTTC
CDR3: CASSTGREVPYEQYF

J: TRBJ2-1
size: .
D: TRBD2
V: TRBV27
DNA: TGTGCCAGCAGCCGACTAGCGGGAGGTTATGAGCAGTTCTTC
CDR3: CASSRLAGGYEQFF

J: TRBJ2-7
size: .
D: TRBD2
V: TRBV7-9
DNA: TGTGCCAGCAGCCCCTGGACTAGCGGGATAGCCTACGAGCAGTACTTC
CDR3: CASSPWTSGIAYEQYF

J: TRBJ2-3
size: .
D: .
V: TRBV7-2
DNA: TGTGCCAGCAGCCCTAGACCGAGCTCCACAGATACGCAGTATTTT
CDR3: CASSPRPSSTDTQYF

J: TRBJ2-2
size: .
D: TRBD1
V: TRBV23-1
DNA: TGCGCCAGCAGTCAGGGACAGGGGACCAACACCGGGGAGCTGTTTTTT
CDR3: CASSQGQGTNTGELFF

J: TRBJ2-3
size: .
D: .
V: TRBV30
DNA: TGTGCCTGGAGCGGACCCGTGGGAGATACGCAGTATTTT
CDR3: CAWSGPVGDTQYF

J: TRBJ1-4
size: few
D: .
V: TRBV10-3
DNA: TGTGCCATCAGGGATCTCTGGGTGTACCCAACTAATGAAAAACTGTTTTTT
CDR3: CAIRDLWVYPTNEKLFF